Detailed here is one TCR beta chain. RNA totalling about 0.45 to 1 ug underwent reverse transcription with random hexamers. Across 54 Vbeta and 13 Jbeta, TCR beta CDR3 was amplified with immunoSEQ multiplex PCR. One entry per CDR3 protein, called by TCRdb with MiXCR from the immunoSEQ multiplex PCR reads. This table has roughly 130,000 distinct CDR3 sequences, roughly 94% appearing once. These data come from a study of CD8 T cells in Susac syndrome. Looked up from germline, CDR1 is SGHVS and CDR2 is FQNEAQ. The CDR3 spans 15 residues. The V and J ends lost 5 bases and 5 bases, in that order; junction bases with no gene match: 4.

The TCR was taken from a human donor with multiple sclerosis. The sequenced sample consisted of CD4+ T cells from PBMCs. The V call is TRBV7-8, the J call TRBJ1-5, with TRBD1 matching 12 bases. CDR3 region: CASSMGTGGHQPQHF. DNA of the CDR3: TGTGCCAGCAGCATGGGGACAGGGGGCCATCAGCCCCAGCATTTT.